One and the same sample provided the 31 T cell receptor beta chains below, sequenced in a study of identical twins. TCRdb called the 5' RACE reads again in MiXCR, with one record for every CDR3 protein. Seen here are fewer than 250,000 distinct CDR3 sequences, less than 10% observed once, and the top ten hold about 5.2%. Material for sequencing was memory (CD45RO+) T cells sorted from blood. These receptors all stem from a woman under 30 in good health.

The chain has TRBV7-9 and TRBJ2-1; TRBD1 or TRBD2 may be the D gene (6 bases each). CDR3 length: 17 residues. Germline CDR1 is SEHNR and CDR2 is FQNEAQ (reference sequence). V was clipped by 5 bases and J by 0 bases, with 17 bases between them. The chain's CDR3 is CASSKGWGANSYNEQFF. DNA of the CDR3: TGTGCCAGCAGCAAAGGATGGGGGGCTAACTCCTACAATGAGCAGTTCTTC. The whole variable domain, remainder taken from reference TRBV7-9 and TRBJ2-1, is DTGVSQNPRHKITKRGQNVTFRCDPISEHNRLYWYRQTLGQGPEFLTYFQNEAQLEKSRLLSDRFSAERPKGSFSTLEIQRTEQGDSAMYLCASSKGWGANSYNEQFFGPGTRLTVL.

This clonotype was counted only a few times. The rearrangement links TRBV7-9 to TRBJ2-3, with D possibly matching TRBD2 (5 bases). Between the trimmed V and J ends, which lost 3 bases and 0 bases, there was a span of 13 bases. This CDR3 spans 16 amino acids. Germline values: CDR1 SEHNR, CDR2 FQNEAQ (reference sequence). The CDR3 here is CASSFVPGSSTDTQYF. Here the CDR3 DNA reads TGTGCCAGCAGCTTTGTCCCGGGGTCTAGCACAGATACGCAGTATTTT.

This chain links TRBV20-1 with TRBJ2-7; 9 bases match TRBD2. Trimming at V came to 6 bases and at J to 1 base, leaving 7 bases not matched to a gene. The CDR3 contains 14 residues. Per germline, CDR1 DFQATT and CDR2 SNEGSKA (reference sequence). The CDR3 region is CSAGGTSRSYEQYF. CDR3 bases: TGCAGTGCGGGGGGGACTAGCCGGTCCTACGAGCAGTACTTC.

CDR3 residues: CASSPGLFDNEQFF. The CDR3 DNA follows: TGTGCCAGCAGCCCCGGACTTTTCGACAATGAGCAGTTCTTC. The chain is built from TRBV5-5 and TRBJ2-1, with D maybe TRBD2 (5 bases). V lost 4 bases, J lost 5 bases, and 13 bases lay in between. Germline V gene sequence: CDR1 SGHKS, CDR2 YYEKEE (reference sequence). The CDR3 extends over 14 amino acids.

This clonotype came up many times. The CDR3 DNA is TGTGCCATCAGTGAGACCCGGGACAGCACAGAGACCCAGTACTTC. It encodes CAISETRDSTETQYF. The J gene is TRBJ2-5, the V gene TRBV10-3; 7 bases match TRBD1. The trim removed 2 bases at V and 4 bases at J, leaving 7 bases unmatched. This CDR3 spans 15 amino acids. From germline, CDR1 is ENHRY and CDR2 SYGVKD.

The chain combines TRBV5-4 with TRBJ2-3; perhaps D is TRBD1 or TRBD2 (5 bases each). Per germline, CDR1 SGHNT and CDR2 YYREEE (reference sequence). Trimming took 4 bases from V and 2 from J, leaving 17 bases between them. The CDR3 totals 16 residues. The CDR3 sequence: CASSATLGTLTDTQYF. CDR3 nucleotide sequence: TGTGCCAGCAGCGCCACTCTCGGGACCCTCACAGATACGCAGTATTTT.

This chain uses TRBV5-1 with TRBJ2-6; 8 positions match TRBD1. CDR3 size: 15 residues. The V gene's germline CDR1 is SGHRS and CDR2 YFSETQ. The ends lost 4 bases at V and 7 bases at J; junction bases unmatched: 7. CDR3 DNA sequence: TGCGCCAGCAGCCCGGGACAGGTGGGCGCCAACGTCCTGACTTTC. Protein sequence: CASSPGQVGANVLTF.

The chain couples TRBV9 to TRBJ2-4; no definite D call. With 1 base removed from V and 0 bases from J, the gap between germline ends came to 5 bases. CDR1 and CDR2 from the germline V gene are SGDLS and YYNGEE. The length of the CDR3 is 14 residues. The CDR3 spells CASSVKVAKNIQYF. CDR3 DNA: TGTGCCAGCAGCGTAAAAGTAGCCAAAAACATTCAGTACTTC.

This clonotype was counted at least ten times. The chain is built from TRBV12-3 or TRBV12-4 and TRBJ2-3, with D unclear. The CDR3 extends over 15 amino acids. V was cut by 5 bases and J by 4 bases, with 16 bases left in between. The CDR3 is CASSPSWGKADTQYF. Here the CDR3 DNA reads TGTGCCAGCAGTCCCTCCTGGGGTAAGGCAGATACGCAGTATTTT.

V and J are TRBV7-2 and TRBJ2-3; tentatively, D is TRBD2 (6 bases). The CDR3 has 15 amino acids. The germline V gene has CDR1 SGHTA and CDR2 FQGNSA. V was clipped by 5 bases and J by 1 base, with 13 bases between them. DNA of the CDR3: TGTGCCAGCAGCCGACAGTCGGGGGGCACAGATACGCAGTATTTT. This gives the protein CASSRQSGGTDTQYF.

This chain uses TRBV6-6 with TRBJ2-1; the D is unclear. Germline values: CDR1 MNHNY, CDR2 SVGAGI (reference sequence). Between the trimmed V and J ends, which lost 6 bases and 6 bases, there was a span of 6 bases. This CDR3 spans 11 amino acids. The CDR3 region is CASSHRNEQFF. The CDR3, as DNA: TGTGCCAGCAGCCACCGCAATGAGCAGTTCTTC.

The chain combines TRBV5-6 with TRBJ2-3; TRBD1 is a possible D gene (6 bases). Trimming stripped 7 bases from V and 5 bases from J, with 14 bases between. This CDR3 comprises 13 residues. Germline CDR1 reads SGHDT; CDR2 reads YYEEEE. CDR3 in amino acids: CASLDSILDTQYF. As DNA, the CDR3 is TGTGCCAGCCTGGACAGCATTTTAGATACGCAGTATTTT.

The V and J genes are TRBV6-1 and TRBJ1-6; D may be TRBD1 (6 bases). CDR3 length equals 18 residues. Trimming cost V 4 bases and J 3 bases, with 19 bases left between them. Germline V CDR1 and CDR2: MNHNS, SASEGT. The CDR3 region has the DNA TGTGCCAGCAGTGGAAATACAGGGAGAATCGGCTATAATTCACCCCTCCACTTT. Encoded protein: CASSGNTGRIGYNSPLHF.

The rearrangement joins TRBV20-1 to TRBJ2-1; perhaps D is TRBD1 or TRBD2 (6 bases each). The germline V and J ends were trimmed by 5 bases and 6 bases, with 20 bases remaining between them. CDR3 size: 15 residues. The V gene's germline CDR1 is DFQATT and CDR2 SNEGSKA (reference sequence). CDR3 sequence reads: CSAPMSTGRINEQFF. For the CDR3, the DNA is TGCAGTGCTCCTATGTCCACAGGGAGGATCAATGAGCAGTTCTTC.

The rearrangement joins TRBV20-1 to TRBJ1-1, with 7 bases aligning to TRBD1. Germline trimming cut 8 bases from V and 3 bases from J; bases unmatched to any gene: 9. The CDR3 totals 13 residues. CDR1 is DFQATT, CDR2 SNEGSKA, per germline (reference sequence). CDR3 nucleotides: TGCAGTACCGCACAGGGGTCCGACACTGAAGCTTTCTTT. Its protein is CSTAQGSDTEAFF.

This clonotype was seen a handful of times. The chain links TRBV5-1 to TRBJ2-7; 10 nucleotides align to TRBD1. Germline V gives CDR1 SGHRS, CDR2 YFSETQ. V lost 0 bases to trimming and J lost 7 bases; unmatched junction nucleotides: 7. The CDR3 covers 15 residues. The CDR3, as DNA: TGCGCCAGCAGCTTGGAATTGGACAGGGGGGGAGAGCAGTACTTC. It yields the protein CASSLELDRGGEQYF.

The chain has TRBV6-5 and TRBJ1-5; a weak D match, TRBD1 (5 bases). With 0 bases removed from V and 7 bases from J, the gap between germline ends came to 13 bases. There are 15 residues in the CDR3. In germline, CDR1 is MNHEY, CDR2 SVGAGI. The CDR3 DNA sequence: TGTGCCAGCAGTTACTCCGGACGGGGGGGACAGCCCCAGCATTTT. It encodes CASSYSGRGGQPQHF.

The chain joins TRBV6-1 to TRBJ1-2; 9 bases fit TRBD1. The germline gives CDR1 MNHNS, CDR2 SASEGT. V dropped 6 bases and J dropped 2; count of bases not matched to a gene: 10. The CDR3 runs 16 residues. Here the CDR3 reads CASRGALDRGNYGYTF. CDR3 nucleotide sequence: TGTGCCAGCAGGGGGGCCCTAGACAGGGGGAACTATGGCTACACCTTC.

This clonotype was detected many times. The chain uses TRBV29-1 and TRBJ1-4; D ambiguous. Deletions cut 7 bases from V and 5 bases from J, with 8 bases between. Per the germline V gene, CDR1 is SQVTM and CDR2 is ANQGSEA. The CDR3 contains 11 residues. CDR3 DNA sequence: TGCAGCGCTGTTGGGAATGAAAAACTGTTTTTT. Translation gives CSAVGNEKLFF.

In its sample, this clonotype was seen a few times. The chain carries TRBV2 and TRBJ1-4; TRBD1 is a possible D gene (5 bases). This CDR3 is built from 16 residues. V was shortened by 0 bases and J by 0 bases, with 8 bases between the two germline ends. Germline-derived CDR1 and CDR2 are SNHLY and FYNNEI. DNA of the CDR3: TGTGCCAGCAGTGAAGCGGGCAGGGCAACTAATGAAAAACTGTTTTTT. It is translated as CASSEAGRATNEKLFF.

The sample holds many counts of this clonotype. The V gene is TRBV3-1, the J gene TRBJ2-5; 9 bases match TRBD1. The CDR3 runs to 14 residues. CDR1 is LGHDT and CDR2 is YNNKEL in the germline V gene (reference sequence). The junction had 4 bases not matched to a gene; V was cut back by 4 bases and J by 4 bases. This CDR3 is CASSPWTGAETQYF. In DNA form, the CDR3 reads TGTGCCAGCAGCCCGTGGACAGGGGCAGAGACCCAGTACTTC.

This clonotype was seen a handful of times. The chain carries TRBV3-1 and TRBJ1-1, with unresolved D. This CDR3 has 15 residues. Between the trimmed V and J ends, which lost 3 bases and 6 bases, there was a span of 17 bases. Germline loops: CDR1 LGHDT, CDR2 YNNKEL (reference sequence). As DNA, the CDR3 is TGTGCCAGCAGCCATTCCCCGAGATACCCTCCTGAAGCTTTCTTT. Translating gives CASSHSPRYPPEAFF.

This clonotype was detected only a few times. The CDR3 region has the DNA TGCAGCGCCAGACAGGGGGGAGGTACTGAAGCTTTCTTT. Translated: CSARQGGGTEAFF. V usage is TRBV29-1 and J usage is TRBJ1-1; 9 bases align to TRBD1. J gave up 5 bases and V 7 bases, and 8 bases lay outside the gene matches. CDR1 is SQVTM, CDR2 ANQGSEA, per germline. This CDR3 spans 13 amino acids.

The rearrangement links TRBV20-1 to TRBJ2-2; possible D gene TRBD2, 6 bases. Germline V gene data show CDR1 as DFQATT and CDR2 as SNEGSKA (reference sequence). The CDR3 covers 14 residues. V was pared by 5 bases and J by 3 bases, with 13 bases between. CDR3 loop: CSALGGPDTGELFF. The CDR3 DNA follows: TGCAGTGCTTTAGGAGGGCCCGACACCGGGGAGCTGTTTTTT.

This clonotype came up a few times. The chain has TRBV5-1 and TRBJ2-5; possibly TRBD1 for D (6 bases). The CDR3 totals 18 residues. Looked up from germline, CDR1 is SGHRS and CDR2 is YFSETQ. Between the trimmed V and J ends, which lost 4 bases and 2 bases, there was a span of 24 bases. Here the CDR3 DNA reads TGCGCCAGCAGCGCATCCAGGGGACCGACAACCATACAAGAGACCCAGTACTTC. Translating gives CASSASRGPTTIQETQYF.

This clonotype was picked up many times. This chain uses TRBV5-1 with TRBJ2-1, with 8 positions matching TRBD2. Germline assignment: CDR1 SGHRS and CDR2 YFSETQ. V lost 6 bases and J lost 4; bases outside the gene matches: 6. The CDR3 sequence is 14 residues long. The CDR3 DNA is TGCGCCAGCACAACGGGGGGGCAATACAATGAGCAGTTCTTC. As protein: CASTTGGQYNEQFF.

This clonotype came up a few times. This chain uses TRBV6-1 with TRBJ1-2; D is possibly TRBD1 (5 bases). This CDR3 comprises 15 residues. Trimming took off 1 base at V and 5 bases at J, with 14 bases between the two ends. The germline V gene has CDR1 MNHNS and CDR2 SASEGT. The CDR3, as DNA: TGTGCCAGCAGTGAAGAGGCTAATAGGGGTTATGGCTACACCTTC. Residues: CASSEEANRGYGYTF.

The chain links TRBV10-3 to TRBJ2-6, with D perhaps matching TRBD2 (7 bases). Trimming shortened V by 2 bases and J by 0 bases, and 23 bases separated the two germline ends. This CDR3 region has 21 residues. From germline, CDR1 is ENHRY and CDR2 SYGVKD. CDR3 protein: CAISEGYGGPGAYSGANVLTF. The CDR3 DNA is TGTGCCATCAGTGAGGGGTACGGGGGGCCAGGGGCCTACTCTGGGGCCAACGTCCTGACTTTC.

Many counts were recorded for this clonotype. The chain carries TRBV5-1 and TRBJ2-1; TRBD1 is a possible D gene (6 bases). The CDR3 contains 15 residues. In germline, CDR1 is SGHRS, CDR2 YFSETQ. The germline V and J ends were trimmed by 2 bases and 0 bases, with 9 bases remaining between them. The DNA for the CDR3 is TGCGCCAGCAGCTTAGACAGGATCTCCTACAATGAGCAGTTCTTC. It is translated as CASSLDRISYNEQFF.

There are a few counts of this clonotype. V gene TRBV9 combines with J gene TRBJ2-5; TRBD2 matches at 10 bases. The CDR3 contains 16 residues. From germline, CDR1 is SGDLS and CDR2 YYNGEE. V was clipped by 2 bases and J by 5 bases; unmatched bases: 9. The CDR3 DNA sequence: TGTGCCAGCAGCGTCCTAGCGGGGGACCCGTTGGAGACCCAGTACTTC. Encoded protein: CASSVLAGDPLETQYF. The full variable domain, rest sourced from reference TRBV9 and TRBJ2-5, is DSGVTQTPKHLITATGQRVTLRCSPRSGDLSVYWYQQSLDQGLQFLIQYYNGEERAKGNILERFSAQQFPDLHSELNLSSLELGDSALYFCASSVLAGDPLETQYFGPGTRLLVL.

There are many counts of this clonotype. The rearrangement joins TRBV5-1 to TRBJ2-5, with a weak D call TRBD2 (5 bases). The CDR3 length is 14 residues. Trimming took off 0 bases at V and 3 bases at J, with 9 bases between the two ends. Germline V CDR1 and CDR2: SGHRS, YFSETQ. The CDR3: CASSLGRAEETQYF. In DNA, the CDR3 is TGCGCCAGCAGCTTGGGTAGAGCGGAAGAGACCCAGTACTTC.